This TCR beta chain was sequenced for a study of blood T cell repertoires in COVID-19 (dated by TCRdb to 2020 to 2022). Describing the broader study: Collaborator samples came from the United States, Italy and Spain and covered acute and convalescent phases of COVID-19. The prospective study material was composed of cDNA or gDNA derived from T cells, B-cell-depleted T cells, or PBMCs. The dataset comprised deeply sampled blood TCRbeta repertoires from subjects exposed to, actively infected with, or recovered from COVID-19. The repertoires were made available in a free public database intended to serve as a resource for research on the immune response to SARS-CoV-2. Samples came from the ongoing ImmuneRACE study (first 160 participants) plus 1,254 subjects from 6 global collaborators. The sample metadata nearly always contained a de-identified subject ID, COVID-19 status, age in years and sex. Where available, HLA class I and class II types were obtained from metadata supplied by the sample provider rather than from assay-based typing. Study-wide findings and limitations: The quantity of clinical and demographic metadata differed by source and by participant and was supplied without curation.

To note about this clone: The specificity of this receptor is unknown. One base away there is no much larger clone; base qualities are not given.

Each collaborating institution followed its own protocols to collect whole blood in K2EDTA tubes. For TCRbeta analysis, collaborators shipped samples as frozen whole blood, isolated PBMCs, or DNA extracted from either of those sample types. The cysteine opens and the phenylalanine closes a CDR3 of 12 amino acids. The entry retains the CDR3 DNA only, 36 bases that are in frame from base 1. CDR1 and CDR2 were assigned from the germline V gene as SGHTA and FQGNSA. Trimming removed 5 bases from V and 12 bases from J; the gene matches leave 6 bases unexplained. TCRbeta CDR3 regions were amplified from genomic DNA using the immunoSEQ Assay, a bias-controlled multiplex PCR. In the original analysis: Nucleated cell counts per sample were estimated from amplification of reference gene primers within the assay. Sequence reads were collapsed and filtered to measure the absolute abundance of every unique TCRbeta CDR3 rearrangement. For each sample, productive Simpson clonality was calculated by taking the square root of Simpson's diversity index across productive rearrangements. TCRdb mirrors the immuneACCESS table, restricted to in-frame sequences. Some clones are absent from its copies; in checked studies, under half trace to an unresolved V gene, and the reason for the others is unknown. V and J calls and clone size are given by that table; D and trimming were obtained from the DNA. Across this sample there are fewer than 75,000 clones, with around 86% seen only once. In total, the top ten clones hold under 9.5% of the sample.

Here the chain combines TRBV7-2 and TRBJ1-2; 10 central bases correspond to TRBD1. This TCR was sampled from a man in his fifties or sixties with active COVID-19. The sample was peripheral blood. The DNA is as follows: TGTGCCAGCAGCCTTGGGACAGGGGATCACACCTTC. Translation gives CASSLGTGDHTF.